The 8 T cell receptor beta chains below all came from one sample that was sequenced in a study of blood T cell repertoires in COVID-19. Produced via immunoSEQ multiplex PCR; TCRdb's table is partial and in-frame only. The sample has approximately 160,000 clones, 90% seen once. Specimen: peripheral blood. All receptors come from a man aged 60 to 69 with active or convalescent COVID-19.

This chain links TRBV18 with TRBJ1-2, with TRBD1 as a possible D gene (5 bases). The CDR3 spans 14 residues. Looked up from germline, CDR1 is KGHSH and CDR2 is LQKENI. The V end lost 3 bases, the J end lost 2 bases, and 10 bases lay between the germline ends. The DNA for the CDR3 is TGTGCCAGCTCACCGCGACAGCCCAACTATGGCTACACCTTC. It is translated as CASSPRQPNYGYTF.

Here the CDR3 DNA reads TGTGCCAGCAGCTTGCGGGATGATCAGCCCCAGCATTTT. Amino acids: CASSLRDDQPQHF. V and J are TRBV11-2 and TRBJ1-5; D remains unclear. Germline V gene sequence: CDR1 SGHAT, CDR2 FQNNGV. V lost 3 bases and J lost 5, with 8 bases in between. This CDR3 has 13 residues.

The V gene is TRBV11-1, the J gene TRBJ2-7; 7 bases line up with TRBD1. The V gene's germline CDR1 is SGHAT and CDR2 FQDESV (reference sequence). This CDR3 spans 12 amino acids. V trimming: 3 bases; J trimming: 6 bases; junction bases outside the gene matches: 2. The CDR3 spells CASSLTGREQYF. The CDR3 DNA follows: TGTGCCAGCAGCTTGACAGGGCGCGAGCAGTACTTC.

The chain combines TRBV5-5 with TRBJ1-1; TRBD1 might be the D (5 bases). V gave up 3 bases and J gave up 5 bases, with 14 bases separating them. The CDR3 sequence is 14 residues long. Germline CDR1 reads SGHKS; CDR2 reads YYEKEE (reference sequence). In nucleotides, the CDR3 is TGTGCCAGCAGCTCTGGGGCCCGGCGGACTGAAGCTTTCTTT. It specifies CASSSGARRTEAFF.

The chain joins TRBV7-8 to TRBJ1-3; no firm D call. Trimming removed 3 bases at V and 7 bases at J, with 13 bases between. The CDR3 has 14 residues. Per the germline V gene, CDR1 is SGHVS and CDR2 is FQNEAQ. CDR3 in amino acids: CASSFAGPVNTIYF. CDR3 bases: TGTGCCAGCAGCTTTGCAGGCCCCGTGAACACCATATATTTT.

This clone showed up just once. The V gene is TRBV6-5, the J gene TRBJ2-3; D possibly corresponds to TRBD1 (6 bases). With 10 bases removed from V and 2 bases from J, the gap between germline ends came to 10 bases. Per germline, CDR1 MNHEY and CDR2 SVGAGI. This CDR3 is built from 12 residues. CDR3 residues: CATGTSTDTQYF. The CDR3 DNA sequence: TGTGCCACCGGGACATCCACAGATACGCAGTATTTT.

The chain recombines TRBV4-2 with TRBJ1-2; possibly TRBD1 for D (6 bases). This CDR3 has 13 amino acids. Trimming removed 1 base at V and 7 bases at J, with 10 bases between. Germline values: CDR1 LGHNA, CDR2 YNFKEQ. The CDR3 spells CASSQAGAVGYTF. The CDR3 coding sequence is TGTGCCAGCAGCCAAGCAGGGGCGGTTGGCTACACCTTC.

The chain has TRBV10-3 and TRBJ1-2; D unclear. V shed 0 bases and J shed 6 bases, with 17 bases lying between them. The germline V gene encodes CDR1 ENHRY and CDR2 SYGVKD. There are 16 residues in the CDR3. CDR3 coding DNA: TGTGCCATCAGTGAGTCAGGAGGGAGTATCGGGGATGGCTACACCTTC. It translates to CAISESGGSIGDGYTF.